These T cell receptor beta chains were read from a single sample in a study of shared clonotypes between healthy human individuals. Sequencing used immunoSEQ multiplex PCR; TCRdb keeps in-frame clones, though not all of them. The sample includes millions of clones, roughly 94% of them seen just once. Sequencing input: naive CD8+ T cells sorted from blood. The receptors shown here come from a man younger than 35 in good health. CDR3s include the opening cysteine and the closing phenylalanine or tryptophan. A D gene is named only where the DNA matches it firmly. Clone size is stated in some rows and not others, as once, few, many or a class when expanded.

v_gene	j_gene	abundance	d_gene	CDR3aa	CDR3nt
TRBV7-9	TRBJ2-7	-	-	CASSTDGPEQYF	TGTGCCAGCAGCACGGACGGCCCCGAGCAGTACTTC
TRBV4-1	TRBJ1-1	-	-	CASSQVLLGNTEAFF	TGCGCCAGCAGCCAAGTATTGCTGGGAAACACTGAAGCTTTCTTT
TRBV27	TRBJ2-6	once	-	CASSSLWDTFSGANVLTF	TGTGCCAGCAGTTCTCTTTGGGACACCTTCTCTGGGGCCAACGTCCTGACTTTC
TRBV27	TRBJ2-2	-	-	CASSFIGNTGELFF	TGTGCCAGCAGTTTCATCGGAAACACCGGGGAGCTGTTTTTT
TRBV11-1	TRBJ2-5	-	-	CASSPWTRAPQETQYF	TGTGCCAGCAGTCCGTGGACCAGGGCCCCGCAAGAGACCCAGTACTTC
TRBV5-3	TRBJ2-4	once	-	CARSEMHIQYF	TGTGCCAGAAGCGAGATGCACATTCAGTACTTC
TRBV7-9	TRBJ1-5	-	-	CASSSVTYNQPQHF	TGTGCCAGCAGCTCTGTGACGTACAATCAGCCCCAGCATTTT
TRBV5-6	TRBJ2-2	-	TRBD2	CASSWGLAGNTGELFF	TGTGCCAGCAGCTGGGGACTAGCGGGGAACACCGGGGAGCTGTTTTTT
TRBV6-1	TRBJ1-5	-	-	CASSELRASEGPNQPQHF	TGTGCCAGCAGTGAATTGCGGGCCTCAGAGGGCCCTAATCAGCCCCAGCATTTT
TRBV19	TRBJ2-2	-	TRBD1	CASRGTGISGELFF	TGTGCCAGTAGGGGGACAGGGATTTCCGGGGAGCTGTTTTTT
TRBV4-1	TRBJ2-7	-	-	CASSQVLGDISYEQYF	TGCGCCAGCAGCCAAGTTCTGGGGGACATCTCCTACGAGCAGTACTTC
TRBV27	TRBJ1-2	-	-	CASSLGRPYGYTF	TGTGCCAGCAGTTTAGGTCGGCCCTATGGCTACACCTTC
TRBV5-1	TRBJ2-7	-	-	CASRGGPAEQYF	TGCGCCAGCAGGGGGGGTCCCGCCGAGCAGTACTTC
TRBV6-1	TRBJ1-6	-	TRBD1	CASSETQGVQNSNSPLHF	TGTGCCAGCAGTGAAACTCAGGGGGTGCAGAATTCAAATTCACCCCTCCACTTT
TRBV27	TRBJ2-2	-	-	CASSFSAGESTGELFF	TGTGCCAGCAGTTTCTCGGCGGGCGAATCGACCGGGGAGCTGTTTTTT